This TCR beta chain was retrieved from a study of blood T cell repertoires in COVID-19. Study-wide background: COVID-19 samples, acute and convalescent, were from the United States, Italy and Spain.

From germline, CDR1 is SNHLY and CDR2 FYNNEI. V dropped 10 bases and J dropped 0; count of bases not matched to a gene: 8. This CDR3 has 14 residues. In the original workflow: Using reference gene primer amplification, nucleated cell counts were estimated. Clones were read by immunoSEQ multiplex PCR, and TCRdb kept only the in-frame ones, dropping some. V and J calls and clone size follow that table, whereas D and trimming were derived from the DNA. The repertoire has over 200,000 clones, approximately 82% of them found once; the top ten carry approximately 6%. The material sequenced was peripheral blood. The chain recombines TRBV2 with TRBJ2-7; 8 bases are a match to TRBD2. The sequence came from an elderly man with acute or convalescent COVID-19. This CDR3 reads CATKTSAFSYEQYF. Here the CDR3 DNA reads TGTGCCACCAAGACTAGCGCCTTCTCCTACGAGCAGTACTTC.